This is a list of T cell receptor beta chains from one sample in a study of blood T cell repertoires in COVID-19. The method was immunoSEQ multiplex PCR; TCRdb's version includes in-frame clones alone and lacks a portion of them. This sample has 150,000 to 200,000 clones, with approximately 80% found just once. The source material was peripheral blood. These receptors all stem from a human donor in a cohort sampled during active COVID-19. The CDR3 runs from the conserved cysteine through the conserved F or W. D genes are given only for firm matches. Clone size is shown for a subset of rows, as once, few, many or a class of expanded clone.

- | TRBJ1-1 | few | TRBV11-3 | CASSSSLSNTEAFF | TGTGCCAGCAGCTCGTCCCTTTCGAACACTGAAGCTTTCTTT
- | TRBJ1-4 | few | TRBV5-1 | CASSLTTLEGEKLFF | TGCGCCAGCAGCTTGACGACACTTGAGGGTGAAAAACTGTTTTTT
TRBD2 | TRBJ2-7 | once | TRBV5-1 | CASSLDASGAYEQYF | TGCGCCAGCAGCTTGGATGCTAGCGGGGCCTACGAGCAGTACTTC
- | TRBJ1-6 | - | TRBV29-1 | CSVERRERGNSPLHF | TGCAGCGTTGAACGGAGAGAGAGGGGGAATTCACCCCTCCACTTT
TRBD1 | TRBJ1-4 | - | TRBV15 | CATSGTGALNEKLFF | TGTGCCACCAGCGGAACAGGGGCTCTTAATGAAAAACTGTTTTTT
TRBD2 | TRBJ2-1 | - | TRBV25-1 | CASGLAGEQFF | TGTGCCAGCGGACTAGCGGGAGAGCAGTTCTTC
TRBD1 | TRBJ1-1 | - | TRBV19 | CASSTSTGGVTEAFF | TGTGCCAGTAGCACCTCGACAGGGGGCGTCACTGAAGCTTTCTTT
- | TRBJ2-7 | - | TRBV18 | CASSPPDRTYEQYF | TGTGCCAGCTCACCCCCCGACAGGACCTACGAGCAGTACTTC
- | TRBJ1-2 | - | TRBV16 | CASSQLALRAESRGYTF | TGTGCCAGCAGCCAATTAGCGCTGCGGGCGGAATCCAGGGGCTACACCTTC
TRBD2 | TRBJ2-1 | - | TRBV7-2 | CASRPRTSGGMNEQFF | TGTGCCAGCAGACCGAGGACTAGCGGGGGGATGAATGAGCAGTTCTTC
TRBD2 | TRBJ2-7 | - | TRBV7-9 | CASSDTPGLGPYEQYF | TGTGCCAGCAGCGATACACCGGGACTAGGGCCCTACGAGCAGTACTTC
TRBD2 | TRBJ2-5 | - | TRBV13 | CASSPGRGSGGKETQYF | TGTGCCAGCAGCCCCGGGCGAGGCTCGGGGGGGAAGGAGACCCAGTACTTC
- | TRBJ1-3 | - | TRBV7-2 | CASSLAGGQSGNTIYF | TGTGCCAGCAGCTTAGCGGGGGGGCAATCTGGAAACACCATATATTTT
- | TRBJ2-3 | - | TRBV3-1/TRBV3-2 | CASSQRGTDTQYF | TGTGCCAGCAGCCAGCGGGGCACCGATACGCAGTATTTT
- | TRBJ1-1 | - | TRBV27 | CASRLRAVTEAFF | TGTGCCAGCAGGTTGAGGGCGGTGACTGAAGCTTTCTTT
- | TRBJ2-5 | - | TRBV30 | CAWSVGGVTQYF | TGTGCCTGGAGTGTAGGGGGTGTGACCCAGTACTTC
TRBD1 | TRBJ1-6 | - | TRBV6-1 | CASSEVSGQGWDNSPLHF | TGTGCCAGCAGTGAAGTCAGCGGACAGGGATGGGATAATTCACCCCTCCACTTT
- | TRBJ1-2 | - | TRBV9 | CASSFHQEQGLVDGYTF | TGTGCCAGCAGCTTCCATCAAGAACAGGGTTTGGTGGATGGCTACACCTTC
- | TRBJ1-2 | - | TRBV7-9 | CASSPGQNYGYTF | TGTGCCAGCAGCCCCGGACAGAACTATGGCTACACCTTC
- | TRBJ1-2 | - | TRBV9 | CASSGAGFDRSYGYTF | TGTGCCAGCAGTGGGGCTGGGTTCGACAGGTCCTATGGCTACACCTTC
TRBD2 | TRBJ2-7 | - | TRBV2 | CASSNYLAGGVSGEQYF | TGTGCCAGCAGTAACTATCTAGCGGGGGGCGTATCCGGCGAGCAGTACTTC
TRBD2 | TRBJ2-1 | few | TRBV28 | CATHLYTGTSGGEQFF | TGTGCCACCCACCTTTATACCGGGACTAGCGGGGGGGAGCAGTTCTTC